This TCR beta chain is from a study of yellow fever vaccine responses in identical twins. The table lists this clonotype with a few counts. Its antigen is undetermined. MiXCR was run by TCRdb on the RT-PCR reads, yielding one entry per CDR3 protein. The data show about 2,500 distinct CDR3 sequences, over 80% seen once. Points from the study as a whole: Each twin's T cell response to the vaccine was reported to look partly convergent and partly personalized.

The sequence came from a woman aged 18 to 35 who received the yellow fever vaccine. The sample here was T cells from blood (PBMCs), unsorted or a sorted subset (not recorded which), taken before or after yellow fever vaccination (not recorded which).

The DNA for the CDR3 is TGTGCCAGCAGCCCAAGACTAGCGGGCTCCTACAATGAGCAGTTCTTC. Its protein product is CASSPRLAGSYNEQFF. The V and J genes are TRBV11-1 and TRBJ2-1; 10 positions agree with TRBD2. V shed 5 bases and J 0 bases; nucleotides not matched to a gene: 4. The CDR3 runs 16 residues. The germline gives CDR1 SGHAT, CDR2 FQDESV (reference sequence).